A selection of T cell receptor beta chains follows, all from one sample in a study of breast tumors, draining lymph nodes, adjacent tissues. One entry per CDR3 protein, called by TCRdb with MiXCR from the multiplex PCR reads. The data contain 200,000 to 300,000 distinct CDR3 sequences, around 30% of them singletons. Specimen: axillary lymph node tissue. These receptor sequences come from a female donor with breast cancer. Some clones in this sample may be carry-over from other donors' samples. CDR3s include the opening cysteine and the closing phenylalanine or tryptophan. Fields, in order: CDR3 protein, CDR3 DNA, clone size, J gene, D gene, V gene. A D gene is named only where the DNA matches it firmly. Part of the rows lack a size; the others show once, few, many or a class for expanded clones.

CDR3 protein: CASSYPRQGPSSSYNSPLHF; CDR3 DNA: TGTGCCAGCAGTTACCCGCGACAGGGGCCTTCGAGCTCCTATAATTCACCCCTCCACTTT; clone size: few; J gene: TRBJ1-6; D gene: TRBD1; V gene: TRBV10-3
CDR3 protein: CASSPNGLLTSSYEQYF; CDR3 DNA: TGCGCCAGCAGCCCGAACGGACTACTCACCTCCTCCTACGAGCAGTACTTC; clone size: many; J gene: TRBJ2-7; D gene: .; V gene: TRBV5-1
CDR3 protein: CAISESFNYGYTF; CDR3 DNA: TGTGCCATCAGTGAGTCTTTCAACTATGGCTACACCTTC; clone size: once; J gene: TRBJ1-2; D gene: .; V gene: TRBV10-3
CDR3 protein: CATSREQGRETQYF; CDR3 DNA: TGTGCCACCAGCAGGGAACAGGGTCGAGAGACCCAGTACTTC; clone size: many; J gene: TRBJ2-5; D gene: .; V gene: TRBV15
CDR3 protein: CATAREVTGELFF; CDR3 DNA: TGTGCCACTGCCCGGGAGGTCACCGGGGAGCTGTTTTTT; clone size: many; J gene: TRBJ2-2; D gene: TRBD2; V gene: TRBV19
CDR3 protein: CSARDRVHEQYF; CDR3 DNA: TGCAGTGCTAGAGACAGGGTCCACGAGCAGTACTTC; clone size: once; J gene: TRBJ2-7; D gene: .; V gene: TRBV20-1
CDR3 protein: CASSVKSGGTQYF; CDR3 DNA: TGTGCCAGCAGCGTAAAATCAGGGGGGACCCAGTACTTC; clone size: many; J gene: TRBJ2-5; D gene: TRBD1; V gene: TRBV7-3
CDR3 protein: CASSFTRTGANSPLHF; CDR3 DNA: TGTGCCAGCAGTTTTACCAGGACAGGAGCGAATTCACCCCTCCACTTT; clone size: .; J gene: TRBJ1-6; D gene: TRBD1; V gene: TRBV27
CDR3 protein: CASSRTSGRGYNEQFF; CDR3 DNA: TGTGCCAGCAGTAGGACTAGCGGGAGGGGGTACAATGAGCAGTTCTTC; clone size: few; J gene: TRBJ2-1; D gene: TRBD2; V gene: TRBV3-1
CDR3 protein: CASSRAGALNEQFF; CDR3 DNA: TGTGCCAGCAGTCGGGCAGGAGCACTCAATGAGCAGTTCTTC; clone size: .; J gene: TRBJ2-1; D gene: .; V gene: TRBV6-5
CDR3 protein: CASSPTGMRGDEQFF; CDR3 DNA: TGTGCCAGCAGCCCGACAGGGATGAGGGGGGATGAGCAGTTCTTC; clone size: many; J gene: TRBJ2-1; D gene: .; V gene: TRBV11-2
CDR3 protein: CASSVVGGGPGEQYF; CDR3 DNA: TGTGCCAGCAGCGTAGTGGGGGGAGGGCCCGGGGAGCAGTACTTC; clone size: many; J gene: TRBJ2-7; D gene: TRBD2; V gene: TRBV9
CDR3 protein: CASRQGRGGPDTQYF; CDR3 DNA: TGTGCCAGCAGACAGGGCAGGGGGGGCCCAGATACGCAGTATTTT; clone size: many; J gene: TRBJ2-3; D gene: .; V gene: TRBV5-4
CDR3 protein: CASSTPKLAKNIQYF; CDR3 DNA: TGTGCCAGCAGTACCCCCAAACTAGCCAAAAACATTCAGTACTTC; clone size: few; J gene: TRBJ2-4; D gene: .; V gene: TRBV12-3/TRBV12-4
CDR3 protein: CATSRGGTQPQHF; CDR3 DNA: TGTGCCACCAGCAGAGGAGGGACCCAGCCCCAGCATTTT; clone size: medium-sized; J gene: TRBJ1-5; D gene: .; V gene: TRBV15
CDR3 protein: CASSIDPRTAFNSPLHF; CDR3 DNA: TGTGCCAGTAGTATAGATCCCCGGACAGCTTTCAATTCACCCCTCCACTTT; clone size: many; J gene: TRBJ1-6; D gene: .; V gene: TRBV19
CDR3 protein: CASSQGRGHTYEQYF; CDR3 DNA: TGTGCCAGCAGCCAAGGCCGGGGACACACCTACGAGCAGTACTTC; clone size: .; J gene: TRBJ2-7; D gene: .; V gene: TRBV3-1
CDR3 protein: CSAHGLANYNEQFF; CDR3 DNA: TGCAGTGCACACGGACTAGCGAACTACAATGAGCAGTTCTTC; clone size: many; J gene: TRBJ2-1; D gene: TRBD2; V gene: TRBV20-1
CDR3 protein: CAISGTGGSYEQYF; CDR3 DNA: TGTGCCATCAGCGGGACAGGGGGTTCCTACGAGCAGTACTTC; clone size: many; J gene: TRBJ2-7; D gene: TRBD1; V gene: TRBV10-3
CDR3 protein: CATSDTGTSQNTGELFF; CDR3 DNA: TGTGCCACCAGTGACACCGGGACTAGCCAGAACACCGGGGAGCTGTTTTTT; clone size: many; J gene: TRBJ2-2; D gene: TRBD2; V gene: TRBV24-1
CDR3 protein: CASSQVIWAGLAYEQYF; CDR3 DNA: TGTGCCAGCAGCCAAGTAATTTGGGCGGGACTAGCGTACGAGCAGTACTTC; clone size: few; J gene: TRBJ2-7; D gene: TRBD2; V gene: TRBV3-1
CDR3 protein: CAISESNRGRTGELFF; CDR3 DNA: TGTGCCATCAGTGAGTCGAACAGGGGTAGGACCGGGGAGCTGTTTTTT; clone size: many; J gene: TRBJ2-2; D gene: TRBD1; V gene: TRBV10-3
CDR3 protein: CASSFRAGFSGANVLTF; CDR3 DNA: TGTGCCAGCAGCTTTAGGGCAGGCTTCTCTGGGGCCAACGTCCTGACTTTC; clone size: many; J gene: TRBJ2-6; D gene: .; V gene: TRBV7-2
CDR3 protein: CASSIQGTGNSPLHF; CDR3 DNA: TGTGCCAGCAGCATACAGGGGACAGGCAATTCACCCCTCCACTTT; clone size: .; J gene: TRBJ1-6; D gene: TRBD1; V gene: TRBV5-5
CDR3 protein: CASSPTGTGHRQPQHF; CDR3 DNA: TGTGCCAGCAGTCCTACCGGGACAGGGCATCGACAGCCCCAGCATTTT; clone size: many; J gene: TRBJ1-5; D gene: TRBD1; V gene: TRBV28
CDR3 protein: CASSLTRRSYEQYF; CDR3 DNA: TGTGCCAGCAGTTTAACCCGACGGTCCTACGAGCAGTACTTC; clone size: .; J gene: TRBJ2-7; D gene: .; V gene: TRBV27
CDR3 protein: CASSLDSWASGGSSGANVLTF; CDR3 DNA: TGTGCCAGCAGTCTAGATTCGTGGGCTAGCGGGGGGAGCTCTGGGGCCAACGTCCTGACTTTC; clone size: .; J gene: TRBJ2-6; D gene: TRBD2; V gene: TRBV12-3/TRBV12-4
CDR3 protein: CSARENKASAGYTF; CDR3 DNA: TGCAGTGCTAGAGAGAACAAAGCATCGGCTGGCTACACCTTC; clone size: many; J gene: TRBJ1-2; D gene: .; V gene: TRBV20-1
CDR3 protein: CASSPLPGAGGYLEQYF; CDR3 DNA: TGTGCCAGCAGCCCTCTCCCGGGGGCGGGAGGGTACCTCGAGCAGTACTTC; clone size: many; J gene: TRBJ2-7; D gene: TRBD2; V gene: TRBV9
CDR3 protein: CSARGTGSPNQPQHF; CDR3 DNA: TGCAGTGCTAGAGGAACAGGAAGCCCGAATCAGCCCCAGCATTTT; clone size: many; J gene: TRBJ1-5; D gene: .; V gene: TRBV20-1
CDR3 protein: CASRGGPYEQYF; CDR3 DNA: TGTGCCAGCAGAGGGGGACCCTACGAGCAGTACTTC; clone size: many; J gene: TRBJ2-7; D gene: .; V gene: TRBV25-1
CDR3 protein: CASSLGPANNYGYPF; CDR3 DNA: TGTGCCAGCAGCCTAGGACCGGCCAATAACTATGGCTACCCCTTC; clone size: .; J gene: TRBJ1-2; D gene: .; V gene: TRBV7-2
CDR3 protein: CASRLSGVSNQPQHF; CDR3 DNA: TGTGCCAGCAGGCTCTCGGGGGTCAGCAATCAGCCCCAGCATTTT; clone size: .; J gene: TRBJ1-5; D gene: .; V gene: TRBV6-1
CDR3 protein: CAISEPSREGGDTQYF; CDR3 DNA: TGTGCCATCAGTGAGCCATCCCGAGAAGGGGGAGATACGCAGTATTTT; clone size: many; J gene: TRBJ2-3; D gene: .; V gene: TRBV10-3
CDR3 protein: CASSPGKTQYF; CDR3 DNA: TGTGCCAGCTCACCAGGAAAGACCCAGTACTTC; clone size: many; J gene: TRBJ2-5; D gene: .; V gene: TRBV18
CDR3 protein: CASSFTSVSGQFF; CDR3 DNA: TGCGCCAGCAGCTTTACTAGCGTCTCTGGGCAGTTCTTC; clone size: many; J gene: TRBJ2-1; D gene: TRBD2; V gene: TRBV5-1
CDR3 protein: CASRRGAQETQYF; CDR3 DNA: TGTGCCAGCAGGCGAGGGGCTCAAGAGACCCAGTACTTC; clone size: many; J gene: TRBJ2-5; D gene: .; V gene: TRBV6-5
CDR3 protein: CASSLEVGELFF; CDR3 DNA: TGCGCCAGCAGCTTGGAGGTAGGGGAGCTGTTTTTT; clone size: many; J gene: TRBJ2-2; D gene: .; V gene: TRBV5-1
CDR3 protein: CASSPRGDVSSGANVLTF; CDR3 DNA: TGTGCCAGCAGCCCAAGGGGGGACGTCAGCTCTGGGGCCAACGTCCTGACTTTC; clone size: many; J gene: TRBJ2-6; D gene: .; V gene: TRBV7-3
CDR3 protein: CAGSTVRGARPGELFF; CDR3 DNA: TGTGCCGGCAGTACTGTCCGGGGAGCTCGTCCCGGGGAGCTGTTTTTT; clone size: once; J gene: TRBJ2-2; D gene: .; V gene: TRBV12-3/TRBV12-4
CDR3 protein: CSARDFGSAYNEQFF; CDR3 DNA: TGCAGTGCTAGAGATTTCGGGAGCGCCTACAATGAGCAGTTCTTC; clone size: few; J gene: TRBJ2-1; D gene: .; V gene: TRBV20-1
CDR3 protein: CASSSPWGDPDYEQYF; CDR3 DNA: TGTGCCAGCAGCAGCCCCTGGGGGGATCCGGACTACGAGCAGTACTTC; clone size: .; J gene: TRBJ2-7; D gene: .; V gene: TRBV7-4
CDR3 protein: CASSARGHQPQHF; CDR3 DNA: TGTGCCAGCAGTGCTAGAGGGCATCAGCCCCAGCATTTT; clone size: once; J gene: TRBJ1-5; D gene: .; V gene: TRBV25-1
CDR3 protein: CASSVGPEVGSPLHF; CDR3 DNA: TGTGCCAGCAGCGTAGGGCCGGAAGTCGGCTCACCCCTCCACTTT; clone size: many; J gene: TRBJ1-6; D gene: .; V gene: TRBV9
CDR3 protein: CASSQEAGRRTEAFF; CDR3 DNA: TGCGCCAGCAGCCAAGAGGCAGGGCGTCGGACTGAAGCTTTCTTT; clone size: once; J gene: TRBJ1-1; D gene: .; V gene: TRBV4-1
CDR3 protein: CATSPGVLGELFF; CDR3 DNA: TGTGCCACCAGTCCAGGGGTACTCGGGGAGCTGTTTTTT; clone size: many; J gene: TRBJ2-2; D gene: .; V gene: TRBV24-1
CDR3 protein: CASSPRTSARRETQYF; CDR3 DNA: TGTGCCAGCAGCCCCAGGACTAGCGCGAGACGAGAGACCCAGTACTTC; clone size: .; J gene: TRBJ2-5; D gene: TRBD2; V gene: TRBV11-3
CDR3 protein: CASSLLLQSSGRRRNEQFF; CDR3 DNA: TGTGCCAGCAGCTTACTCCTGCAGTCTAGCGGGAGGAGGCGCAATGAGCAGTTCTTC; clone size: .; J gene: TRBJ2-1; D gene: TRBD2; V gene: TRBV7-2
CDR3 protein: CSTRTAYQETQYF; CDR3 DNA: TGCAGCACCCGGACTGCGTACCAAGAGACCCAGTACTTC; clone size: many; J gene: TRBJ2-5; D gene: .; V gene: TRBV29-1
CDR3 protein: CASSIGAASQHF; CDR3 DNA: TGTGCCAGTAGTATAGGTGCGGCTAGCCAGCATTTT; clone size: .; J gene: TRBJ1-5; D gene: .; V gene: TRBV19
CDR3 protein: CASSFPGLAGNEQFF; CDR3 DNA: TGTGCCAGCAGCTTTCCGGGACTAGCGGGTAATGAGCAGTTCTTC; clone size: many; J gene: TRBJ2-1; D gene: TRBD2; V gene: TRBV7-8
CDR3 protein: CASSKLGNNYEQYF; CDR3 DNA: TGTGCCAGCAGCAAACTAGGTAACAACTACGAGCAGTACTTC; clone size: .; J gene: TRBJ2-7; D gene: .; V gene: TRBV28
CDR3 protein: CASSDRTGTYEQYF; CDR3 DNA: TGCGCCAGCAGTGACCGGACAGGGACCTACGAGCAGTACTTC; clone size: many; J gene: TRBJ2-7; D gene: TRBD1; V gene: TRBV10-1
CDR3 protein: CASSRARNTDTQYF; CDR3 DNA: TGTGCCAGCAGTCGAGCGAGAAACACAGATACGCAGTATTTT; clone size: .; J gene: TRBJ2-3; D gene: .; V gene: TRBV27
CDR3 protein: CASSNRSSYNSPLHF; CDR3 DNA: TGTGCCAGCTCAAACAGGAGCTCCTATAATTCACCCCTCCACTTT; clone size: .; J gene: TRBJ1-6; D gene: .; V gene: TRBV18
CDR3 protein: CSARGPGQRSISYEQYF; CDR3 DNA: TGCAGTGCCAGAGGACCGGGACAGCGATCAATCTCCTACGAGCAGTACTTC; clone size: many; J gene: TRBJ2-7; D gene: TRBD1; V gene: TRBV20-1
CDR3 protein: CASSPTSGRIHGELFF; CDR3 DNA: TGTGCCAGCAGCCCGACTAGCGGGAGGATTCACGGGGAGCTGTTTTTT; clone size: few; J gene: TRBJ2-2; D gene: TRBD2; V gene: TRBV3-1
CDR3 protein: CASKYGDEQYF; CDR3 DNA: TGTGCCAGCAAGTACGGCGACGAGCAGTACTTC; clone size: .; J gene: TRBJ2-7; D gene: .; V gene: TRBV6-2/TRBV6-3
CDR3 protein: CASSQNRGQETQYF; CDR3 DNA: TGCGCCAGCAGCCAAAACAGGGGCCAAGAGACCCAGTACTTC; clone size: many; J gene: TRBJ2-5; D gene: TRBD1; V gene: TRBV4-1